Below, 18 T cell receptor beta chains from the same sample are listed, as sequenced in a study of T cell repertoires in cytomegalovirus infection. TCRdb reanalysed the reads using MiXCR and keeps one entry per CDR3 protein. The data hold almost 90,000 distinct CDR3 sequences, with 29% observed a single time. The antigens of these receptors remain unknown. The sequenced sample was CD8+ T cells from cultured PBMCs, obtained from culture after CMV antigen stimulation. Receptors were obtained from a human donor in good health (CMV status not recorded). Some clones in this sample may be carry-over from other donors' samples.

This chain connects TRBV11-2 to TRBJ2-7, with 7 bases lining up with TRBD1. There are 12 residues in the CDR3. V lost 3 bases to trimming and J lost 6 bases; unmatched junction nucleotides: 2. CDR1 SGHAT and CDR2 FQNNGV come from the germline V gene. For the CDR3, the DNA is TGTGCCAGCAGCTTGACAGGGCTCGAGCAGTACTTC. This sequence encodes CASSLTGLEQYF.

The rearrangement links TRBV7-9 to TRBJ1-6; D is unclear. The ends were cut back, 5 bases at V and 6 bases at J, with 5 bases in the middle. The CDR3 has 12 amino acids. The V gene's germline CDR1 is SEHNR and CDR2 FQNEAQ (reference sequence). The DNA of the CDR3 is TGTGCCAGCAGCATGATTAATTCACCCCTCCACTTT. This translates into CASSMINSPLHF.

This clonotype was detected only a few times. The chain employs TRBV7-2 and TRBJ2-5; D is tentatively TRBD1 or TRBD2 (5 bases each). The CDR3 consists of 15 residues. Germline V gene data show CDR1 as SGHTA and CDR2 as FQGNSA. V lost 6 bases and J 0 bases, leaving 14 bases between the germline ends. As DNA, the CDR3 is TGTGCCAGCAGTCAGACGGGACGACACCAAGAGACCCAGTACTTC. This sequence encodes CASSQTGRHQETQYF.

This clonotype turned up a few times. The rearrangement links TRBV4-1 to TRBJ1-5, with TRBD1 matching 7 bases. Per germline, CDR1 MGHRA and CDR2 YSYEKL. The CDR3 extends over 17 amino acids. V trimming: 0 bases; J trimming: 0 bases; junction bases outside the gene matches: 5. The CDR3 is CASSQERDSYSNQPQHF. The CDR3, as DNA: TGCGCCAGCAGCCAAGAAAGGGACAGTTATAGCAATCAGCCCCAGCATTTT.

CDR3 DNA: TGTGCCAGCAGCTTAGCGCTAAGCCTCACCGGGGAGCTGTTTTTT. Protein: CASSLALSLTGELFF. The rearrangement links TRBV7-2 to TRBJ2-2, with no clear D. The germline V gene encodes CDR1 SGHTA and CDR2 FQGNSA. Trimming took 0 bases from V and 4 from J, leaving 9 bases between them. This CDR3 has 15 amino acids.

CDR3 DNA sequence: TGTGCCAGCAGCACCGGGACAGGGGATCAGTACTTC. Translating gives CASSTGTGDQYF. The V gene is TRBV7-9, the J gene TRBJ2-7, with 10 bases aligning to TRBD1. With 5 bases clipped from V and 10 bases from J, the junction kept 5 bases outside the gene matches. Germline V gene sequence: CDR1 SEHNR, CDR2 FQNEAQ (reference sequence). The CDR3 has 12 residues.

This clonotype was detected many times. This chain links TRBV7-6 with TRBJ2-7, with D perhaps matching TRBD1 (5 bases). Trimming removed 5 bases at V and 5 bases at J, with 19 bases between. CDR3 size: 15 residues. Germline CDR1 reads SGHVS; CDR2 reads FNYEAQ. CDR3 amino acids: CASSDDLQGNNEQYF. The CDR3 bases are TGTGCCAGCAGCGATGATCTGCAGGGTAATAACGAGCAGTACTTC.

This chain joins TRBV12-3 or TRBV12-4 and TRBJ2-3; weak D call: TRBD1 (6 bases). CDR3 size: 12 residues. V was trimmed by 6 bases and J by 4 bases, leaving 8 bases between them. CDR3 bases: TGTGCCAGCAGCACAGGGCCAGATACGCAGTATTTT. Encoded protein: CASSTGPDTQYF.

This clonotype was seen once. The rearrangement uses TRBV2 and TRBJ2-5; the D gene is possibly TRBD1 (7 bases). Trimming left V 3 bases short and J 0 bases short, with 17 bases between. This CDR3 comprises 17 residues. Per the germline V gene, CDR1 is SNHLY and CDR2 is FYNNEI. The CDR3 nucleotides read TGTGCCAGCAGTGAGGGGGAGGACAGGCGGTACCAAGAGACCCAGTACTTC. Its translation: CASSEGEDRRYQETQYF.

The V gene is TRBV11-3, the J gene TRBJ2-7, with D possibly matching TRBD1 (5 bases). There are 17 residues in the CDR3. V gave up 6 bases and J gave up 5 bases, with 26 bases separating them. Per germline, CDR1 SGHNT and CDR2 YENEEA. The DNA for the CDR3 is TGTGCCAGCAGTCATACTTCAGGGCGGAACCTAGTGGACGAGCAGTACTTC. Its protein is CASSHTSGRNLVDEQYF.

The genes are TRBV20-1 and TRBJ1-5, with TRBD1 identical over 7 bases. The CDR3 spans 16 residues. Germline assignment: CDR1 DFQATT and CDR2 SNEGSKA (reference sequence). V shed 1 base and J 6 bases; nucleotides not matched to a gene: 12. The CDR3 DNA reads as TGCAGTGCTAGAGCCCCTCAGGGGGAATTAGGTCAGCCCCAGCATTTT. Its protein product is CSARAPQGELGQPQHF.

The V gene is TRBV2, the J gene TRBJ1-6; D uncertain. The CDR3 extends over 13 amino acids. With 6 bases removed from V and 6 bases from J, the gap between germline ends came to 9 bases. Per germline, CDR1 SNHLY and CDR2 FYNNEI. In DNA, the CDR3 is TGTGCCAGCAGATCCGGTGGTAATTCACCCCTCCACTTT. Translated, it gives CASRSGGNSPLHF.

The J gene is TRBJ1-1, the V gene TRBV29-1; possible D gene TRBD1, 6 bases. Germline V gene lookup returns CDR1 SQVTM and CDR2 ANQGSEA. V was shortened by 7 bases and J by 4 bases, with 13 bases between the two germline ends. There are 12 residues in the CDR3. The CDR3 DNA follows: TGCAGCGGGGGGCGCGTTGGCACTGAAGCTTTCTTT. Protein product: CSGGRVGTEAFF.

This clonotype has more than one count but fewer than ten. The chain couples TRBV7-2 to TRBJ2-7; tentative D call: TRBD2 (6 bases). The CDR3 runs to 14 residues. The V end lost 5 bases, the J end lost 6 bases, and 17 bases lay between the germline ends. From germline, CDR1 is SGHTA and CDR2 FQGNSA. The chain's CDR3 is CASSPGAGSVEQYF. Written as DNA, the CDR3 is TGTGCCAGCAGCCCGGGAGCGGGTTCAGTCGAGCAGTACTTC.

The rearrangement links TRBV13 to TRBJ1-1; D perhaps matches TRBD1 (5 bases). V lost 6 bases and J 4 bases, leaving 18 bases between the germline ends. Germline V gene lookup returns CDR1 PRHDT and CDR2 FYEKMQ (reference sequence). The CDR3 runs to 15 residues. Here the CDR3 DNA reads TGTGCCAGCAGTTACACGACAGTCGGGACCACTGAAGCTTTCTTT. This translates into CASSYTTVGTTEAFF.

This clonotype was detected a few times. This chain connects TRBV24-1 to TRBJ2-1, with a possible D match to TRBD2 (6 bases). The ends were cut back, 0 bases at V and 9 bases at J, with 8 bases in the middle. CDR1 KGHDR and CDR2 SFDVKD come from the germline V gene. This CDR3 is built from 13 residues. CDR3 coding DNA: TGTGCCACCAGTGATTTGCTGGGGGGTGAGCAGTTCTTC. Translation gives CATSDLLGGEQFF.

The chain uses TRBV6-5 and TRBJ2-1, with 9 bases lining up with TRBD1. The CDR3 is 17 residues long. The ends lost 0 bases at V and 8 bases at J; junction bases unmatched: 11. Germline CDR1 and CDR2: MNHEY and SVGAGI. The DNA for the CDR3 is TGTGCCAGCAGTTACTCGATCGGGACAGGGTTAGGGGATGAGCAGTTCTTC. The encoded protein is CASSYSIGTGLGDEQFF.

This rearrangement joins TRBV20-1 to TRBJ2-1; no reliable D call. The length of the CDR3 is 15 residues. From germline, CDR1 is DFQATT and CDR2 SNEGSKA (reference sequence). Trimming stripped 7 bases from V and 0 bases from J, with 16 bases between. CDR3 loop: CSVIPGLSSYNEQFF. Written as DNA, the CDR3 is TGCAGTGTGATCCCCGGCCTAAGCTCCTACAATGAGCAGTTCTTC.